A selection of T cell receptor beta chains follows, all from one sample in a study of T cell responses to AZD1222 COVID-19 vaccine. Here immunoSEQ multiplex PCR was the method, and the copy in TCRdb shows in-frame clones only, minus some. This table has roughly 120,000 clones, roughly 90% appearing once. The sequences come from peripheral blood, collected on day 0 of AZD1222 vaccination. The receptors stem from an adult in good health. Each CDR3 is given with its conserved first and last residue. D genes are given only for firm matches.

v_gene | d_gene | CDR3aa
TRBV12-5 | TRBD2 | CASGSGLAGFAADTQYF
TRBV7-6 | - | CASSFGSRGGETQYF
TRBV4-2 | - | CASSQDRGGNSPLHF
TRBV5-1 | - | CASSLEGQGAGSYGYTF
TRBV6-1 | TRBD1 | CASSEADRGSYNEQFF
TRBV7-3 | TRBD2 | CASSLFAGGDYNEQFF
TRBV5-6 | TRBD1 | CASSWTGEVAFPIQYF
TRBV14 | TRBD2 | CASSQATSGRRVNEQFF
TRBV11-3 | - | CASSLSILGARATDTQYF
TRBV7-2 | TRBD1 | CASSAPGTGVGEQFF
TRBV7-9 | - | CASSFPLQGLNEQYF
TRBV5-6 | - | CASSSLRPPRSQYF
TRBV2 | TRBD1 | CASKSGQGDRTEAFF
TRBV18 | TRBD2 | CASSPPGLAGRDYEQYF
TRBV18 | TRBD2 | CASSFGIAGNNEQFF
TRBV19 | TRBD2 | CASSIEGRGVREQYF
TRBV5-1 | - | CASSLEGGRGNEQFF
TRBV5-1 | - | CASSLLGTQETQYF
TRBV28 | TRBD1 | CASSPDRDGSPLHF
TRBV4-2 | - | CASSQEWGNTEAFF
TRBV5-1 | TRBD1 | CASSTRTGSYEQYF
TRBV10-1 | - | CASSEGVSLNYEQYF
TRBV6-1 | - | CASREGQGLRYEQYF
TRBV7-3 | - | CASSLTTGETQYF
TRBV4-2 | TRBD1 | CASSQDALIPGQGDGYTF
TRBV15 | - | CATGMWETMNTEAFF
TRBV18 | - | CASSPPTAYEQYF
TRBV28 | TRBD1 | CASSRIMGTGGRGSNQPQHF
TRBV5-4 | - | CASSADSNTEAFF
TRBV6-5 | - | CASTLGRGRNSPLHF
TRBV6-1 | - | CASSEIGSRTAYTF
TRBV12-3/TRBV12-4 | - | CASSLGETQYF
TRBV5-1 | - | CASSLAPVQGNTIYF
TRBV7-2 | TRBD1 | CASSPGQGQGQPQHF
TRBV7-9 | - | CASSSVVNTEAFF
TRBV6-5 | - | CASSLGVGVGNEQFF
TRBV4-3 | TRBD1 | CASSPDRGHYGYTF
TRBV27 | - | CATKREGGPGNTIYF
TRBV7-8 | - | CASSPPPSSPFGIYGYTF
TRBV19 | - | CASSMVGANTGELFF
TRBV28 | - | CASSLANPAGLHF
TRBV19 | TRBD1 | CASSKITWGTGSSYEQYF
TRBV19 | TRBD1 | CASRSTGVYEQYF
TRBV18 | - | CASSPPSSYNEQFF
TRBV7-3 | TRBD2 | CASSPASGNDEQFF
TRBV3-1/TRBV3-2 | - | CASSQAPAEGSTEAFF
TRBV4-2 | TRBD2 | CASSQEVAGEETQYF
TRBV7-2 | - | CASAKRGMSYEQYF
TRBV21-1 | - | CASSKESTSSYEQYF
TRBV2 | - | CASSEPVGQTYEQYF
TRBV18 | - | CASSPRLETQYF
TRBV4-1 | TRBD2 | CASSQDWERGGPRETQYF
TRBV12-3/TRBV12-4 | - | CASTTDTEAFF
TRBV7-9 | - | CASSVLGQETQYF